This T cell receptor (beta chain) was obtained from a study of T cell changes during pregnancy in multiple sclerosis. The assay was immunoSEQ multiplex PCR, and TCRdb's table has in-frame clones only and misses some. This sample has more than 55,000 clones, with about nine tenths found just once. The CDR3 sequence is 12 residues long. V was shortened by 4 bases and J by 4 bases, with 8 bases between the two germline ends. Germline values: CDR1 SNHLY, CDR2 FYNNEI. The chain carries TRBV2 and TRBJ2-7; D possibly corresponds to TRBD1 (6 bases). This receptor was obtained from a female donor in good health, enrolled as a control in a pregnancy study. This specimen consisted of peripheral blood, obtained in the first trimester of pregnancy. DNA for the CDR3: TGTGCCAGCAGTGCTCAGGGGTACGAGCAGTACTTC. Protein product: CASSAQGYEQYF.